These 30 T cell receptor beta chains came from one sample sequenced in a study of blood T cell repertoires in COVID-19. Some clones are missing from TCRdb's copy, which holds only in-frame ones; the method was immunoSEQ multiplex PCR. The repertoire holds some 390,000 clones, with around 84% as singletons. Input material: peripheral blood. The receptor set was obtained from a human donor in a cohort sampled during active COVID-19.

This clone has just one count. This chain links TRBV3-1 (or the pseudogene TRBV3-2) with TRBJ1-3; maybe TRBD1 (6 bases). The V end was cut by 0 bases, the J end by 7 bases, with 10 bases between. CDR1 and CDR2 from the germline V gene are LGHDT and YNNKEL (reference sequence). The CDR3 has 14 residues. The CDR3 nucleotides are TGTGCCAGCAGCCAAGATACAGGGAGCAACACCATATATTTT. Amino acid sequence: CASSQDTGSNTIYF.

The chain combines TRBV28 with TRBJ2-5; TRBD2 aligns across 10 bases. CDR1 is MDHEN and CDR2 is SYDVKM in the germline V gene. Losses at the gene ends were 5 bases for V and 4 bases for J; bases not matched to a gene: 4. The CDR3 spans 14 residues. The CDR3: CASSPLAGVETQYF. CDR3 in DNA: TGTGCCAGCAGTCCTCTAGCGGGAGTAGAGACCCAGTACTTC.

The V and J genes are TRBV14 and TRBJ2-7; 8 bases fit TRBD2. Unmatched junction bases numbered 10, after V lost 2 bases and J lost 7 bases. Per germline, CDR1 SGHDN and CDR2 FVKESK. CDR3 length: 15 amino acids. CDR3 sequence reads: CASSQIAGLVGEQYF. Written as DNA, the CDR3 is TGTGCCAGCAGCCAAATAGCGGGACTAGTAGGTGAGCAGTACTTC.

There are a few counts of this clone. This sequence joins TRBV4-2 and TRBJ1-2; D gene uncertain. Trimming took off 1 base at V and 1 base at J, with 10 bases between the two ends. The CDR3 is made up of 15 amino acids. Germline CDR1 is LGHNA and CDR2 is YNFKEQ. The CDR3 coding sequence is TGTGCCAGCAGCCAAGGACACGACAATAACTATGGCTACACCTTC. As protein: CASSQGHDNNYGYTF.

The rearrangement uses TRBV30 and TRBJ2-1, with D perhaps TRBD2 (6 bases). The CDR3 runs to 13 residues. Deletions cut 3 bases from V and 5 bases from J, with 11 bases between. CDR1 GTSNPN and CDR2 SVGIG come from the germline V gene (reference sequence). This CDR3 reads CAWSGSRHNEQFF. CDR3 DNA: TGTGCCTGGAGCGGGAGTCGCCACAATGAGCAGTTCTTC.

This clone was seen at least ten times. CDR3 sequence (DNA): TGTGCCAGTAGGACTATGCGAACAATAAACAATCAGCCCCAGCATTTT. This gives the protein CASRTMRTINNQPQHF. This sequence joins TRBV19 and TRBJ1-5; D is ambiguous. Germline CDR1 is LNHDA and CDR2 is SQIVND (reference sequence). CDR3 length: 16 residues. V lost 6 bases and J lost 3, with 18 bases in between.

This rearrangement joins TRBV9 to TRBJ2-1; D may be TRBD1 (5 bases). Germline CDR1 and CDR2: SGDLS and YYNGEE. The V end lost 4 bases, the J end lost 2 bases, and 25 bases lay between the germline ends. The CDR3 runs to 19 residues. The CDR3 loop is CASSPRVGVWADPYNEQFF. Here the CDR3 DNA reads TGTGCCAGCAGCCCACGTGTAGGGGTGTGGGCAGACCCCTACAATGAGCAGTTCTTC. The whole variable domain, filled in from reference TRBV9 and TRBJ2-1, reads DSGVTQTPKHLITATGQRVTLRCSPRSGDLSVYWYQQSLDQGLQFLIQYYNGEERAKGNILERFSAQQFPDLHSELNLSSLELGDSALYFCASSPRVGVWADPYNEQFFGPGTRLTVL.

The V gene is TRBV7-8, the J gene TRBJ1-3; TRBD1 matches 7 bases. Germline V gene data show CDR1 as SGHVS and CDR2 as FQNEAQ. Germline trimming cut 6 bases from V and 4 bases from J; bases unmatched to any gene: 3. This CDR3 has 13 residues. The DNA for the CDR3 is TGTGCCAGCAGAGGGACAGTCGGAAACACCATATATTTT. The encoded protein is CASRGTVGNTIYF.

The rearrangement joins TRBV28 to TRBJ2-7; TRBD2 aligns across 8 bases. Unmatched junction bases numbered 24, after V lost 5 bases and J lost 12 bases. Germline V gene lookup returns CDR1 MDHEN and CDR2 SYDVKM. This CDR3 spans 17 amino acids. In nucleotides, the CDR3 is TGTGCCAGCAGTACCTCCGGAATAGCGGGACCCTCTCGATGGGGGTACTTC. Translation gives CASSTSGIAGPSRWGYF.

The J gene is TRBJ2-3, the V gene TRBV28, with TRBD2 matching 8 bases. Germline lookup yields CDR1 MDHEN and CDR2 SYDVKM. The length of the CDR3 is 16 residues. Germline trimming cut 5 bases from V and 0 bases from J; bases unmatched to any gene: 7. CDR3 bases: TGTGCCAGCAGTCGCCCGGGGGGGCCCAGCACAGATACGCAGTATTTT. Translation: CASSRPGGPSTDTQYF.

The rearrangement uses TRBV5-1 and TRBJ2-5, with a possible D match to TRBD1 (6 bases). Trimming pared 1 base from V and 1 base from J, leaving 11 bases between. The CDR3 runs 15 residues. Per germline, CDR1 SGHRS and CDR2 YFSETQ. For the CDR3, the DNA is TGCGCCAGCAGCTTGACAGGGTACTTCCAAGAGACCCAGTACTTC. It yields the protein CASSLTGYFQETQYF.

This clone has just one count. The chain combines TRBV3-1 (or the pseudogene TRBV3-2) with TRBJ2-5, with TRBD2 matching over 14 bases. This CDR3 contains 20 residues. Germline CDR1 LGHDT, CDR2 YNNKEL (reference sequence). V gave up 0 bases and J gave up 5 bases; unmatched junction bases: 14. The CDR3 nucleotides read TGTGCCAGCAGCCAAGAAAGACTAGCGGGGGGGTGGTATTATGGGGAGACCCAGTACTTC. It translates to CASSQERLAGGWYYGETQYF.

The J gene is TRBJ2-7, the V gene TRBV28, with TRBD1 matching over 10 bases. This CDR3 comprises 16 residues. Losses at the gene ends were 4 bases for V and 4 bases for J; bases not matched to a gene: 10. CDR1 is MDHEN and CDR2 is SYDVKM in the germline V gene. This chain's CDR3 is CASSSTGQGTMYEQYF. CDR3 bases: TGTGCCAGCAGTTCGACGGGACAGGGGACTATGTACGAGCAGTACTTC.

This rearrangement joins TRBV10-3 to TRBJ2-3; 8 bases are a match to TRBD2. Germline-derived CDR1 and CDR2 are ENHRY and SYGVKD. Unmatched junction bases numbered 7, after V lost 6 bases and J lost 5 bases. The CDR3 is 14 residues long. The chain's CDR3 is CAIRSGGSGDTQYF. As DNA, the CDR3 is TGTGCCATCAGAAGCGGGGGATCGGGAGATACGCAGTATTTT.

This clone was detected only once. The chain joins TRBV7-9 to TRBJ2-3, with D perhaps matching TRBD1 (6 bases). This CDR3 has 15 residues. V shed 4 bases and J shed 2 bases, with 13 bases lying between them. Germline V gene data show CDR1 as SEHNR and CDR2 as FQNEAQ (reference sequence). CDR3 nucleotides: TGTGCCAGCAGCTCCAGGGGAATTACCACAGATACGCAGTATTTT. Translation gives CASSSRGITTDTQYF. Supplemented by reference TRBV7-9 and TRBJ2-3, the full variable domain reads DTGVSQNPRHKITKRGQNVTFRCDPISEHNRLYWYRQTLGQGPEFLTYFQNEAQLEKSRLLSDRFSAERPKGSFSTLEIQRTEQGDSAMYLCASSSRGITTDTQYFGPGTRLTVL.

The chain couples TRBV20-1 to TRBJ2-3; the D gene is possibly TRBD2 (6 bases). Deletions cut 3 bases from V and 9 bases from J, with 16 bases between. The CDR3 covers 13 residues. Germline V gene sequence: CDR1 DFQATT, CDR2 SNEGSKA (reference sequence). The CDR3 DNA reads as TGCAGTGCTAGTGGTAGCGGTGCAGGAACGCAGTATTTT. Translated: CSASGSGAGTQYF.

J is TRBJ2-1 and V is TRBV7-2, with D possibly being TRBD1 (6 bases). The CDR3 loop spans 13 amino acids. Germline V gives CDR1 SGHTA, CDR2 FQGNSA. The V gene lost 1 base and the J gene lost 11 bases, with 12 bases spanning the gap. The CDR3 region is CASSLEMGAQQFF. The CDR3 nucleotides read TGTGCCAGCAGCTTAGAGATGGGGGCCCAGCAGTTCTTC.

This clone was found a few times. The J gene is TRBJ2-1, the V gene TRBV5-6; TRBD2 agrees at 8 bases. Trimming removed 5 bases from V and 0 bases from J; junction bases left unmatched: 4. CDR3 length equals 15 residues. The germline CDR1 and CDR2 sequences are SGHDT and YYEEEE. The CDR3 DNA sequence: TGTGCCAGCAGGTATGGGACTAGCTCCTACAATGAGCAGTTCTTC. Translation: CASRYGTSSYNEQFF. The complete variable domain, with remaining parts taken from reference TRBV5-6 and TRBJ2-1, reads DAGVTQSPTHLIKTRGQQVTLRCSPKSGHDTVSWYQQALGQGPQFIFQYYEEEERQRGNFPDRFSGHQFPNYSSELNVNALLLGDSALYLCASRYGTSSYNEQFFGPGTRLTVL.

Turning to this clone: The junction differs from germline at one of its ends, possibly a read error. The chain joins TRBV28 to TRBJ2-7; D call uncertain. Germline V gene lookup returns CDR1 MDHEN and CDR2 SYDVKM. The CDR3 is 12 amino acids. The CDR3 reads CASRNSLASPDF. The DNA for the CDR3 is TGTGCCAGCCGCAATTCTCTCGCCTCTCCAGACTTC.

DNA of the CDR3: TGCGCCAGCAGCCAAGAGGCCGGGACTCGAGCAGATACGCAGTATTTT. As protein: CASSQEAGTRADTQYF. The V call is TRBV4-1, the J call TRBJ2-3, with D tentatively TRBD2 (6 bases). The CDR3 spans 16 residues. CDR1 MGHRA and CDR2 YSYEKL come from the germline V gene. V was cut by 0 bases and J by 4 bases, with 14 bases left in between.

The V call is TRBV6-5, the J call TRBJ1-1, with TRBD1 matching over 10 bases. The germline V gene has CDR1 MNHEY and CDR2 SVGAGI. The CDR3 runs 14 residues. Trimming took 6 bases from V and 7 from J; bases not matched to a gene: 8. CDR3 residues: CASSLGQGILEAFF. The CDR3 nucleotides are TGTGCCAGCAGCCTGGGACAGGGGATCCTTGAAGCTTTCTTT.

The chain employs TRBV7-6 and TRBJ1-1, with D possibly matching TRBD1 (5 bases). V gave up 3 bases and J gave up 2 bases, with 10 bases separating them. Germline CDR1 and CDR2: SGHVS and FNYEAQ. The length of the CDR3 is 14 residues. In DNA, the CDR3 is TGTGCCAGCAGCTTCCGCGGGGGTAACACTGAAGCTTTCTTT. This gives the protein CASSFRGGNTEAFF. The whole variable domain, filled in from reference TRBV7-6 and TRBJ1-1, reads GAGVSQSPRYKVTKRGQDVALRCDPISGHVSLYWYRQALGQGPEFLTYFNYEAQQDKSGLPNDRFSAERPEGSISTLTIQRTEQRDSAMYRCASSFRGGNTEAFFGQGTRLTVV.

V gene TRBV5-1 combines with J gene TRBJ1-1, with D possibly TRBD1 on 5 matching bases. This CDR3 contains 12 residues. V dropped 5 bases and J dropped 8 bases, with 13 bases sitting between them. Germline-derived CDR1 and CDR2 are SGHRS and YFSETQ. The CDR3 coding sequence is TGCGCCAGCAGGGGGGGTCTTAACGAAGCTTTCTTT. Its protein is CASRGGLNEAFF.

The chain links TRBV9 to TRBJ2-5, with TRBD2 identical over 8 bases. V lost 5 bases, J lost 5 bases, and 8 bases stayed unmatched. This CDR3 spans 14 amino acids. Germline CDR1 and CDR2: SGDLS and YYNGEE. The CDR3 DNA reads TGTGCCAGCAGTTTTAGCGGGGAGGGGGAGACCCAGTACTTC. This translates into CASSFSGEGETQYF.

V is TRBV5-1 and J is TRBJ2-5; weak D call: TRBD1 (6 bases). Germline values: CDR1 SGHRS, CDR2 YFSETQ. V was pared by 4 bases and J by 4 bases, with 11 bases between. This CDR3 region has 13 residues. The CDR3 protein is CASSLTGIETQYF. For the CDR3, the DNA is TGCGCCAGCAGCCTTACAGGGATAGAGACCCAGTACTTC.

This chain uses TRBV15 with TRBJ2-7; perhaps TRBD1 as D (5 bases). Germline V lookup: CDR1 LNHNV, CDR2 YYDKDF (reference sequence). V lost 1 base to trimming and J lost 5 bases, with 12 bases between them. This CDR3 contains 14 residues. CDR3 bases: TGTGCCACCAGCAGAGGACAGAGGCCCCACGAGCAGTACTTC. Translating gives CATSRGQRPHEQYF.

The CDR3 protein is CASSGGRVLSNQPQHF. CDR3 bases: TGTGCCAGTAGTGGGGGCAGGGTTCTAAGCAATCAGCCCCAGCATTTT. The genes are TRBV19 and TRBJ1-5; D may be TRBD1 (6 bases). Trimming took off 5 bases at V and 1 base at J, with 15 bases between the two ends. The CDR3 runs to 16 residues. Per the germline V gene, CDR1 is LNHDA and CDR2 is SQIVND (reference sequence).

This clone came up a few times. The chain has TRBV24-1 and TRBJ2-3; 10 bases fit TRBD2. This CDR3 comprises 16 residues. Looked up from germline, CDR1 is KGHDR and CDR2 is SFDVKD. V shed 4 bases and J 2 bases; nucleotides not matched to a gene: 5. The CDR3 sequence: CATSDASGGLTDTQYF. The CDR3 DNA reads TGTGCCACCAGTGACGCTAGCGGGGGCCTCACAGATACGCAGTATTTT.

This clone came up a few times. The same CDR3 also results from other DNA sequences found in this sample. The V gene is TRBV7-9, the J gene TRBJ1-1; no definite D call. The V gene lost 4 bases and the J gene lost 4 bases, with 10 bases spanning the gap. The germline V gene encodes CDR1 SEHNR and CDR2 FQNEAQ (reference sequence). The CDR3 sequence is 13 residues long. The CDR3 loop is CASSSRGPTEAFF. DNA for the CDR3: TGTGCCAGCAGCTCACGCGGGCCCACTGAAGCTTTCTTT.

This sequence joins TRBV28 and TRBJ1-2; perhaps TRBD1 as D (6 bases). Germline values: CDR1 MDHEN, CDR2 SYDVKM. Trimming shortened V by 5 bases and J by 2 bases, and 6 bases separated the two germline ends. There are 12 residues in the CDR3. In DNA, the CDR3 is TGTGCCAGCAGTACAGGGAACTATGGCTACACCTTC. Translated, it gives CASSTGNYGYTF.